Sequencing of this T cell receptor (beta chain) was carried out in a study of blood T cell repertoires in COVID-19. Overall study: The study drew acute and convalescent COVID-19 samples from the United States, Italy and Spain. PBMCs, B-cell-depleted T cells, or T cells provided the cDNA or gDNA that made up the material.

The method was immunoSEQ multiplex PCR; TCRdb's version includes in-frame clones alone and lacks a portion of them. The sample contains around 360,000 clones, more than 85% of which appear only once. Germline CDR1 reads SNHLY; CDR2 reads FYNNEI. Trimming left V 5 bases short and J 6 bases short, with 10 bases between. This CDR3 has 13 amino acids. Participants' reported clinical history set cohort assignment. The sequencing input was PBMCs or T cells enriched from blood (not recorded which). The TCR comes from a woman younger than 45 who had recovered from COVID-19. The chain combines TRBV2 with TRBJ2-2; D gene unclear. The CDR3 sequence: CASSYYFPGELFF. In nucleotides, the CDR3 is TGTGCCAGCAGTTACTACTTCCCCGGGGAGCTGTTTTTT.